The entry below gives a single T cell receptor beta chain sequence along with its context. Antigen unknown. With 2 bases removed from V and 2 bases from J, the gap between germline ends came to 13 bases. This CDR3 spans 16 amino acids. Germline CDR1 is MNHNS and CDR2 is SASEGT. The record originates from a study of T-cell memory formation after mild COVID-19. Findings and limits, study-wide: Clones that contracted clustered mainly in CM and EM if CD4+ and in EMRA if CD8+. A second wave expanding day 15 to 37 was CD4+-biased; contracting clones were balanced.

Constant-segment primers were used for 5'RACE, and the resulting TCR alpha and TCR beta cDNA libraries carried sample barcodes and UMIs. One entry per CDR3 protein, called by TCRdb with MiXCR from the 5' RACE reads. The sample records approximately 290,000 distinct CDR3 sequences, 7% to 10% being singletons. The sequenced material came from PBMCs or a T cell subset sorted from them (not recorded which). This rearrangement joins TRBV6-1 to TRBJ2-1; TRBD1 might be the D (5 bases). This TCR derives from a man aged 18 to 29 who had mild COVID-19 (a few samples of this study predate the infection). Cell type and time point are not known. This CDR3 reads CASSENAGNTYNEQFF. CDR3 nucleotide sequence: TGTGCCAGCAGTGAAAACGCAGGGAACACCTACAATGAGCAGTTCTTC.